Following are 20 T cell receptor beta chains from one sample sequenced in a study of T-cell reconstitution after alpha-beta-depleted transplantation in children (dated by TCRdb to the mid-2010s). Libraries came from PCR. TCRdb shows the sequencer as Illumina HiSeq 2500. TCR library preparation used molecular barcoding, with unique molecular identifiers applied to normalize quantification of the TCRbeta repertoire. The public sequencing data were trimmed at Q25 with fastp and processed into clonotypes with MiXCR by TCRdb, which kept only in-frame beta chains. Records with the same CDR3 protein are collapsed into one entry carrying the most frequent genes and DNA. The sample table contains just under 550,000 distinct CDR3 sequences; only one count was recorded for around 17% of them. Of the sample, more than 2.5% is held by the ten largest clones. The sample consisted of PBMCs from the stem cell graft donor, taken from the stem cell graft. Source of these receptors: a human donor who donated a stem cell graft to a child with acute lymphoblastic leukemia.

The genes are TRBV27 and TRBJ1-5, with D possibly TRBD1 on 6 matching bases. The ends were cut back, 0 bases at V and 5 bases at J, with 14 bases in the middle. Germline CDR1 MNHEY, CDR2 SMNVEV (reference sequence). This CDR3 has 16 amino acids. CDR3 sequence reads: CASSLSRTGSYQPQHF. The CDR3, as DNA: TGTGCCAGCAGTTTATCGCGTACAGGGTCTTATCAGCCCCAGCATTTT.

The chain carries TRBV4-1 and TRBJ1-1; D may be TRBD1 (5 bases). This CDR3 region has 19 residues. Germline V gene data show CDR1 as MGHRA and CDR2 as YSYEKL. Trimming stripped 4 bases from V and 0 bases from J, with 24 bases between. Written as DNA, the CDR3 is TGCGCCAGCAGCCTATACCTCGGGGCCAGGGCCAAAATGAACACTGAAGCTTTCTTT. Translated: CASSLYLGARAKMNTEAFF.

The sample holds many counts of this clonotype. This chain connects TRBV4-1 to TRBJ1-5; D unresolved. Germline lookup yields CDR1 MGHRA and CDR2 YSYEKL. CDR3 length: 14 residues. V shed 3 bases and J shed 1 base, with 7 bases lying between them. CDR3 in amino acids: CASSQGPSNQPQHF. CDR3 DNA: TGCGCCAGCAGCCAGGGTCCCAGCAATCAGCCCCAGCATTTT.

The sample holds many counts of this clonotype. V is TRBV28 and J is TRBJ2-7; D remains ambiguous. V was trimmed by 2 bases and J by 5 bases, leaving 7 bases between them. Germline-derived CDR1 and CDR2 are MDHEN and SYDVKM. This CDR3 is 12 amino acids long. The DNA for the CDR3 is TGTGCCAGCAGTTTACGAGGTAACGAGCAGTACTTC. Amino acids: CASSLRGNEQYF.

The J gene is TRBJ2-7, the V gene TRBV27; 7 positions agree with TRBD1. The trim removed 5 bases at V and 5 bases at J, leaving 12 bases unmatched. Germline CDR1 is MNHEY and CDR2 is SMNVEV (reference sequence). This CDR3 spans 15 amino acids. CDR3 in amino acids: CASSPRQGDFDEQYF. CDR3 in DNA: TGTGCCAGCAGTCCCCGACAGGGAGATTTCGACGAGCAGTACTTC.

The chain has TRBV5-1 and TRBJ2-7, with 11 positions matching TRBD2. J was trimmed by 6 bases and V by 7 bases; bases with no gene match: 12. Germline-derived CDR1 and CDR2 are SGHRS and YFSETQ. This CDR3 region has 15 residues. The CDR3 spells CASRIAGGVVGEQYF. The CDR3 nucleotides read TGCGCCAGCCGGATAGCGGGAGGGGTTGTCGGCGAGCAGTACTTC.

This clonotype has a handful of counts. The V call is TRBV27, the J call TRBJ1-1, with D perhaps matching TRBD1 (6 bases). Trimming took 7 bases from V and 3 from J, leaving 15 bases between them. The CDR3 covers 14 residues. The V gene's germline CDR1 is MNHEY and CDR2 SMNVEV (reference sequence). CDR3 sequence (DNA): TGTGCCAGCATCCTCAGGGGAGGAGACACTGAAGCTTTCTTT. This gives the protein CASILRGGDTEAFF.

This chain uses TRBV19 with TRBJ2-6, with D tentatively TRBD2 (6 bases). This CDR3 comprises 17 residues. V lost 2 bases, J lost 4 bases, and 15 bases lay in between. Germline CDR1 LNHDA, CDR2 SQIVND (reference sequence). The CDR3: CASSIYRGSTGANVLTF. The CDR3, as DNA: TGTGCCAGTAGTATATATCGGGGGAGCACCGGGGCCAACGTCCTGACTTTC. Combining the CDR3 with reference TRBV19 and TRBJ2-6 gives the whole variable domain DGGITQSPKYLFRKEGQNVTLSCEQNLNHDAMYWYRQDPGQGLRLIYYSQIVNDFQKGDIAEGYSVSREKKESFPLTVTSAQKNPTAFYLCASSIYRGSTGANVLTFGAGSRLTVL.

This clonotype showed up just a few times. This chain uses TRBV6-2 or TRBV6-3 with TRBJ2-1, with 11 bases fitting TRBD2. V gave up 4 bases and J gave up 6 bases; unmatched junction bases: 2. The CDR3 totals 14 residues. CDR1 and CDR2 (germline): MNHEY, SVGEGT. The CDR3 coding sequence is TGTGCCAGCAGTTTACTAGCGGGAGTCAATGAGCAGTTCTTC. It translates to CASSLLAGVNEQFF.

The gene calls are TRBV29-1 and TRBJ2-7, with 11 bases lining up with TRBD2. Germline assignment: CDR1 SQVTM and CDR2 ANQGSEA. Germline trimming cut 3 bases from V and 2 bases from J; bases unmatched to any gene: 3. This CDR3 region has 14 residues. The CDR3 loop is CSVEGTSGTYEQYF. For the CDR3, the DNA is TGCAGCGTTGAGGGGACTAGCGGAACCTACGAGCAGTACTTC.

This clonotype was seen more than once but under ten times. V is TRBV5-1 and J is TRBJ1-1; tentatively, D is TRBD1 (5 bases). Germline V CDR1 and CDR2: SGHRS, YFSETQ. The CDR3 has 14 amino acids. V was trimmed by 4 bases and J by 4 bases, leaving 14 bases between them. The CDR3: CASSVGSGGTEAFF. The CDR3 DNA reads as TGCGCCAGCAGCGTAGGATCTGGGGGCACTGAAGCTTTCTTT. The entire variable domain, with the rest obtained from reference TRBV5-1 and TRBJ1-1, is as follows: KAGVTQTPRYLIKTRGQQVTLSCSPISGHRSVSWYQQTPGQGLQFLFEYFSETQRNKGNFPGRFSGRQFSNSRSEMNVSTLELGDSALYLCASSVGSGGTEAFFGQGTRLTVV.

A few counts support this clonotype. Sequence at one end of the junction differs from germline and may be a read error. The J gene is TRBJ2-2, the V gene TRBV12-3 or TRBV12-4; the match to TRBD2 covers 11 bases. The CDR3 has 15 residues. CDR3 coding DNA: TGTGCCAGCAGTATAGCGGGAGGGCCGAGCGGGGAGCTGTTTTTT. Translation gives CASSIAGGPSGELFF.

This clonotype showed up just a few times. This sequence joins TRBV20-1 and TRBJ2-2; a possible D gene is TRBD2 (6 bases). Germline V gene sequence: CDR1 DFQATT, CDR2 SNEGSKA (reference sequence). The CDR3 is made up of 16 amino acids. V was pared by 4 bases and J by 5 bases, with 20 bases between. The CDR3 DNA reads TGCAGTGCTAACCTAATCAGCGGGTTTAATACCGGGGAGCTGTTTTTT. It translates to CSANLISGFNTGELFF.

This clonotype showed up just a few times. The chain uses TRBV15 and TRBJ1-4; tentatively, D is TRBD1 (5 bases). CDR1 LNHNV and CDR2 YYDKDF come from the germline V gene (reference sequence). The V gene lost 2 bases and the J gene lost 8 bases, with 18 bases spanning the gap. The CDR3 is 16 amino acids. The CDR3 spells CATSRPRQTDKEKLFF. The CDR3 bases are TGTGCCACCAGCAGACCCAGACAGACGGATAAGGAAAAACTGTTTTTT.

This clonotype was detected a few times. This chain joins TRBV5-1 and TRBJ2-3; 9 bases match TRBD2. CDR1 is SGHRS, CDR2 YFSETQ, per germline. The CDR3 is 17 residues long. The V and J ends lost 1 base and 6 bases, in that order; junction bases with no gene match: 12. The CDR3 region has the DNA TGCGCCAGCAGCTTGCCCCCTTTAGCGGGAGTACCGGATACGCAGTATTTT. Residues: CASSLPPLAGVPDTQYF. Full variable domain (rest looked up from reference TRBV5-1 and TRBJ2-3): KAGVTQTPRYLIKTRGQQVTLSCSPISGHRSVSWYQQTPGQGLQFLFEYFSETQRNKGNFPGRFSGRQFSNSRSEMNVSTLELGDSALYLCASSLPPLAGVPDTQYFGPGTRLTVL.

This clonotype was seen more than once but under ten times. The chain carries TRBV20-1 and TRBJ1-1; D may be TRBD1 (6 bases). The CDR3 is 12 amino acids. The germline V gene has CDR1 DFQATT and CDR2 SNEGSKA (reference sequence). Trimming took off 6 bases at V and 1 base at J, with 9 bases between the two ends. CDR3 sequence (DNA): TGCAGTGCCATGGACAGGAACACTGAAGCTTTCTTT. Its translation: CSAMDRNTEAFF.

The chain has TRBV9 and TRBJ2-3; D gene unclear. Between the trimmed V and J ends, which lost 1 base and 4 bases, there was a span of 4 bases. This CDR3 has 12 residues. Germline CDR1 reads SGDLS; CDR2 reads YYNGEE. CDR3 DNA: TGTGCCAGCAGCGTACGGCCAGATACGCAGTATTTT. This codes for CASSVRPDTQYF. Based on the CDR3 plus reference TRBV9 and TRBJ2-3, the full variable domain is DSGVTQTPKHLITATGQRVTLRCSPRSGDLSVYWYQQSLDQGLQFLIQYYNGEERAKGNILERFSAQQFPDLHSELNLSSLELGDSALYFCASSVRPDTQYFGPGTRLTVL.

This clonotype was seen a handful of times. The V call is TRBV29-1, the J call TRBJ2-7, with D unclear. Germline assignment: CDR1 SQVTM and CDR2 ANQGSEA. The V end lost 1 base, the J end lost 3 bases, and 10 bases lay between the germline ends. This CDR3 has 13 residues. CDR3 DNA: TGCAGCGTTGAAGGAGGTGAAGTCTACGAGCAGTACTTC. Translated, it gives CSVEGGEVYEQYF.

The chain is built from TRBV27 and TRBJ2-7; D unresolved. Germline lookup yields CDR1 MNHEY and CDR2 SMNVEV (reference sequence). The CDR3 loop spans 13 amino acids. Between the trimmed V and J ends, which lost 6 bases and 4 bases, there was a span of 13 bases. The CDR3 protein is CASRHGPAYEQYF. The DNA for the CDR3 is TGTGCCAGCAGACATGGGCCTGCTTACGAGCAGTACTTC.

The V call is TRBV7-2, the J call TRBJ2-1; possible D gene TRBD1, 6 bases. The CDR3 is 15 residues long. Per germline, CDR1 SGHTA and CDR2 FQGNSA. V lost 4 bases to trimming and J lost 8 bases, with 18 bases between them. The DNA for the CDR3 is TGTGCCAGCAGCTCGTCGGGACACTTTATGTATGAGCAGTTCTTC. Protein sequence: CASSSSGHFMYEQFF. Variable domain in full (rest from reference TRBV7-2 and TRBJ2-1): GAGVSQSPSNKVTEKGKDVELRCDPISGHTALYWYRQSLGQGLEFLIYFQGNSAPDKSGLPSDRFSAERTGGSVSTLTIQRTQQEDSAVYLCASSSSGHFMYEQFFGPGTRLTVL.